The rows below give T cell receptor beta chains drawn from one sample of a study of cytomegalovirus exposure and HLA in healthy donors. TCRdb's table, derived via immunoSEQ multiplex PCR, lists solely in-frame clones and lacks some. The sample yields tens of thousands of clones, approximately 75% seen once. Sample: PBMCs. The source of these receptors is a woman in her thirties or forties in good health and CMV-seropositive. Each CDR3 is given with its conserved first and last residue. The D gene is left open where the match is weak. Some rows mark clone size as missing; the rest say once, few, many or name a class of expanded clone.

V gene,D gene,J gene,clone size,CDR3 DNA,CDR3 protein
TRBV7-9,.,TRBJ1-1,.,TGTGCCAGCAGCTTAGAGTCCGGGGGAACTGAAGCTTTCTTT,CASSLESGGTEAFF
TRBV5-6,.,TRBJ2-7,.,TGTGCCAGCAGCTTGGTCCGCGAGCAGTACTTC,CASSLVREQYF
TRBV7-3,.,TRBJ1-1,few,TGTGCCAGCAGCCTACAGGGGAACACTGAAGCTTTCTTT,CASSLQGNTEAFF
TRBV20-1,.,TRBJ1-1,.,TGCAGTGCTAGAGACAGGACTGAAGCTTTCTTT,CSARDRTEAFF
TRBV7-2,TRBD1,TRBJ1-1,once,TGTGCCAGCAGCCCCGACAGGGGGCCCGACACTGAAGCTTTCTTT,CASSPDRGPDTEAFF
TRBV5-1,TRBD2,TRBJ2-3,.,TGCGCCAGCAGCTTGGGGCCAGCGGGGGATCCCACAGATACGCAGTATTTT,CASSLGPAGDPTDTQYF
TRBV11-2,TRBD2,TRBJ2-1,once,TGTGCCAGCAGCTGGGGGGGAATGAACAATGAGCAGTTCTTC,CASSWGGMNNEQFF
TRBV9,TRBD1,TRBJ1-2,once,TGTGCCAGCAGCGTATCGGGGACAGGGCTAGAGGGCTACACCTTC,CASSVSGTGLEGYTF
TRBV6-1,TRBD2,TRBJ2-7,.,TGTGCCAGCTCCCCTGGCGATAGCGGGCCCTACGAGCAGTACTTC,CASSPGDSGPYEQYF
TRBV4-1,.,TRBJ2-1,.,TGCGCCAGCAGCTCTAGGACTGCGGCAAGGCTCAATGAGCAGTTCTTC,CASSSRTAARLNEQFF
TRBV11-2,.,TRBJ1-5,.,TGTGCCAGCAGCTTATACGGGGATCGAAGGTCCCCCCAGCCCCAGCATTTT,CASSLYGDRRSPQPQHF
TRBV11-2,TRBD2,TRBJ2-7,few,TGTGCCAGCAGCACGACGAGGTCGGGGGGAGAGCAGTACTTC,CASSTTRSGGEQYF
TRBV11-3,TRBD2,TRBJ2-3,.,TGTGCCAGCAGCGGGGGGGAGGTCACAGATACGCAGTATTTT,CASSGGEVTDTQYF
TRBV9,.,TRBJ1-5,.,TGTGAGGGAGCGATCGGGAGCAATCAGCCCCAGCATTTT,CEGAIGSNQPQHF
TRBV5-1,.,TRBJ2-2,.,TGCGCCAGCAGCTTGGATGTATCCCCCACCGGGGAGCTGTTTTTT,CASSLDVSPTGELFF
TRBV15,.,TRBJ2-4,.,TGTGCCACCAGCAAGGGGGTAAACAAAAACATTCAGTACTTC,CATSKGVNKNIQYF
TRBV5-4,.,TRBJ1-1,once,TGTGCCAGCAGCTTGACAGGGAGCACTGAAGCTTTCTTT,CASSLTGSTEAFF
TRBV5-1,.,TRBJ2-2,.,TGCGCCAGCAGCCAATCTTCCGAGGGTAACACCGGGGAGCTGTTTTTT,CASSQSSEGNTGELFF
TRBV2,.,TRBJ2-5,.,TGTGCCAGCAGTGGGGGGCTCGTAGAGACCCAGTACTTC,CASSGGLVETQYF
TRBV6-4,TRBD2,TRBJ2-3,.,TGTGCCAGCAGTGACTCGACTAGCGGGGACACAGATACGCAGTATTTT,CASSDSTSGDTDTQYF
TRBV19,.,TRBJ1-1,.,TGTGCCAGTAGCCCTAGACAGCTGAACACTGAAGCTTTCTTT,CASSPRQLNTEAFF
TRBV7-2,TRBD1,TRBJ1-4,.,TGTGCCAGCAGCGACAGGGGTTTTCATGAAAAACTGTTTTTT,CASSDRGFHEKLFF
TRBV20-1,.,TRBJ2-7,.,TGCAGTGCTGAAGACAAGATTCCGTACTTC,CSAEDKIPYF
TRBV2,.,TRBJ1-2,.,TGTGCCAGCAGTGAGGAGCTGAACTATGGCTACACCTTC,CASSEELNYGYTF
TRBV5-6,.,TRBJ2-7,once,TGTGCCAGCAGCTTGTTGCGGGGGCACTCCTACGAGCAGTACTTC,CASSLLRGHSYEQYF
TRBV5-1,TRBD2,TRBJ2-1,.,TGCGCCAGCAGCACCTTCCCGGGACTAGCGGGGAATGAGCAGTTCTTC,CASSTFPGLAGNEQFF
TRBV11-3,.,TRBJ2-3,.,TGTGCCAGCGCCCTGGGGGACATTTCAGATACGCAGTATTTT,CASALGDISDTQYF
TRBV25-1,.,TRBJ1-3,.,TGTGCCAGCGAGAAAACTGGAAACACCATATATTTT,CASEKTGNTIYF
TRBV10-1,TRBD1,TRBJ2-2,.,TGCGCCAGCAGTGTAGGGGGCGGCACCGGGGAGCTGTTTTTT,CASSVGGGTGELFF
TRBV4-2,TRBD1,TRBJ1-4,.,TGTGCCAGCAGCCATTCCTTCGACAGGGAGGTTGAAAAACTGTTTTTT,CASSHSFDREVEKLFF
TRBV2,.,TRBJ2-2,once,TGTGCCAGCAGTGAATTGTCTAGGGGCACCGGGGAGCTGTTTTTT,CASSELSRGTGELFF
TRBV19,.,TRBJ1-5,once,TGTGCCAGTAGTATAGATTGGTCGAGTAATCAGCCCCAGCATTTT,CASSIDWSSNQPQHF
TRBV7-2,TRBD1,TRBJ1-2,.,TGTGCCAGCAGCTCCGACAGGGAAAACTATGGCTACACCTTC,CASSSDRENYGYTF
TRBV10-3,TRBD1,TRBJ1-2,few,TGTGCCATTAACGGACAGGGGGCTGATGGCTACACCTTC,CAINGQGADGYTF
TRBV7-9,TRBD1,TRBJ1-2,.,TGTGCCAGCAGCGTCGACAGGGAAGGCTACACCTTC,CASSVDREGYTF